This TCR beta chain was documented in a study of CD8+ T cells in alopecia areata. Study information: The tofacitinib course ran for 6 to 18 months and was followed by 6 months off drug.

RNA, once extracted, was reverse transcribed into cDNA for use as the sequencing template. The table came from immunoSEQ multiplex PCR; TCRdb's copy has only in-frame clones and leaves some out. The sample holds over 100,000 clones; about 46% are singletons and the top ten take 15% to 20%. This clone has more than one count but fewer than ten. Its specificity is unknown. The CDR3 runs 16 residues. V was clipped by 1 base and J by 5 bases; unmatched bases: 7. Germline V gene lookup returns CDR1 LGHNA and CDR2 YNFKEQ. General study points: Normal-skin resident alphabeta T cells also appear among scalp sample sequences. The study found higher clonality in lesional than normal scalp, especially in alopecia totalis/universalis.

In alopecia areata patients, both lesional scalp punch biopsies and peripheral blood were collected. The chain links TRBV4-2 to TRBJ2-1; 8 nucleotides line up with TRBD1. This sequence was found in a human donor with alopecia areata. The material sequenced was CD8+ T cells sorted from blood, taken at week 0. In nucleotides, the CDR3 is TGTGCCAGCAGCCAAGGAGTTCGGACAGGGAACAATGAGCAGTTCTTC. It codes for CASSQGVRTGNNEQFF.